One and the same sample provided the 12 T cell receptor beta chains below, sequenced in a study of OX40 agonist ivuxolimab in advanced cancers. Using immunoSEQ multiplex PCR, the repertoire was profiled, and TCRdb retains in-frame clones only, with some absent. The sample holds some 94,000 clones; 90% to 95% are singletons and the top ten take 0.81%. Sequencing was performed on CD4+ or CD8+ T cells sorted from blood, taken in a trial of the OX40 agonist ivuxolimab. The receptors come from an adult with an advanced solid tumor such as melanoma, head and neck, liver or kidney cancer.

The chain uses TRBV11-2 and TRBJ1-2; D unresolved. CDR3 length: 13 amino acids. CDR1 SGHAT and CDR2 FQNNGV come from the germline V gene. Trimming cost V 7 bases and J 6 bases, with 15 bases left between them. Written as DNA, the CDR3 is TGTGCCAGCACCCCTAGTAGTCGGAATGGCTACACCTTC. Protein: CASTPSSRNGYTF.

The CDR3 protein is CASSVPPRGETGELFF. In DNA form, the CDR3 reads TGTGCCAGCAGCGTACCCCCCAGGGGGGAAACCGGGGAGCTGTTTTTT. The chain combines TRBV9 with TRBJ2-2; the D gene is possibly TRBD1 (7 bases). V was cut by 1 base and J by 5 bases, with 15 bases left in between. Germline-derived CDR1 and CDR2 are SGDLS and YYNGEE. This CDR3 is built from 16 residues.

The rearrangement joins TRBV5-6 to TRBJ2-7, with no clear D. The ends were cut back, 0 bases at V and 2 bases at J, with 3 bases in the middle. The germline V gene has CDR1 SGHDT and CDR2 YYEEEE. The CDR3 has 12 amino acids. The CDR3 DNA reads TGTGCCAGCAGCTTGGAAACCTACGAGCAGTACTTC. Translating it yields CASSLETYEQYF.

This chain connects TRBV7-6 to TRBJ1-4; TRBD1 matches 7 bases. There are 15 residues in the CDR3. Germline V gene lookup returns CDR1 SGHVS and CDR2 FNYEAQ. V lost 5 bases to trimming and J lost 0 bases; unmatched junction nucleotides: 3. Written as DNA, the CDR3 is TGTGCCAGCAGCAGGGGGCCCTCAACTAATGAAAAACTGTTTTTT. Its translation is CASSRGPSTNEKLFF. Looking up the rest from reference TRBV7-6 and TRBJ1-4 gives the full variable domain: GAGVSQSPRYKVTKRGQDVALRCDPISGHVSLYWYRQALGQGPEFLTYFNYEAQQDKSGLPNDRFSAERPEGSISTLTIQRTEQRDSAMYRCASSRGPSTNEKLFFGSGTQLSVL.

This chain links TRBV9 with TRBJ2-7, with 7 bases lining up with TRBD2. CDR3 length equals 15 residues. Germline CDR1 SGDLS, CDR2 YYNGEE. The J segment lost 3 bases and the V segment lost 0 bases, leaving 6 bases of the junction unmatched. CDR3 sequence (DNA): TGTGCCAGCAGCGTAGCGGCGGGAGTTAGCTACGAGCAGTACTTC. Translated, it gives CASSVAAGVSYEQYF.

The gene calls are TRBV4-2 and TRBJ2-7, with 7 bases that match TRBD2. Germline CDR1 is LGHNA and CDR2 is YNFKEQ. V shed 0 bases and J 4 bases; nucleotides not matched to a gene: 12. The CDR3 loop spans 17 amino acids. Here the CDR3 reads CASSQEGFASGSYEQYF. In nucleotides, the CDR3 is TGTGCCAGCAGCCAAGAAGGCTTCGCTAGCGGATCTTACGAGCAGTACTTC.

This chain links TRBV6-6 with TRBJ2-7, with D perhaps TRBD2 (6 bases). V lost 5 bases to trimming and J lost 6 bases, with 8 bases between them. Germline CDR1 and CDR2: MNHNY and SVGAGI (reference sequence). The CDR3 has 11 amino acids. The CDR3 loop reads CASSRDSEQYF. Here the CDR3 DNA reads TGTGCCAGCAGTCGGGACTCCGAGCAGTACTTC.

The rearrangement links TRBV7-2 to TRBJ1-2; the match to TRBD1 covers 8 bases. The CDR3 is made up of 17 amino acids. CDR1 and CDR2 from the germline V gene are SGHTA and FQGNSA. The V segment lost 7 bases and the J segment 0 bases; nucleotides outside the gene matches: 13. The chain's CDR3 is CASTRQDRAQANYGYTF. The CDR3 DNA reads as TGTGCCAGCACCCGCCAGGACAGGGCCCAAGCTAACTATGGCTACACCTTC.

The rearrangement links TRBV5-6 to TRBJ2-2, with D maybe TRBD1 (6 bases). The V end lost 0 bases, the J end lost 5 bases, and 17 bases lay between the germline ends. Germline V gives CDR1 SGHDT, CDR2 YYEEEE. The CDR3 is 17 residues long. CDR3 sequence reads: CASSLGRRGSGTGELFF. DNA for the CDR3: TGTGCCAGCAGCTTGGGTCGCAGGGGAAGTGGGACCGGGGAGCTGTTTTTT.

This clone appeared a single time. This chain joins TRBV7-8 and TRBJ2-1; 7 bases fit TRBD1. This CDR3 is built from 16 residues. V lost 2 bases, J lost 2 bases, and 6 bases stayed unmatched. Per germline, CDR1 SGHVS and CDR2 FQNEAQ. CDR3 DNA: TGTGCCAGCAGCTTAAAGGGGGCCGCCACCTACAATGAGCAGTTCTTC. Amino acids: CASSLKGAATYNEQFF.

This chain uses TRBV19 with TRBJ1-1; D gene uncertain. CDR3 size: 13 residues. Germline CDR1 and CDR2: LNHDA and SQIVND (reference sequence). The germline V and J ends were trimmed by 1 base and 2 bases, with 5 bases remaining between them. CDR3 DNA: TGTGCCAGTAGTATAGGTGGCAACACTGAAGCTTTCTTT. It is translated as CASSIGGNTEAFF.

This clone was counted many times. The rearrangement joins TRBV7-3 to TRBJ1-1; 8 positions match TRBD1. The CDR3 runs to 15 residues. Per the germline V gene, CDR1 is SGHTA and CDR2 is FQGTGA. V trimming: 5 bases; J trimming: 1 base; junction bases outside the gene matches: 6. In nucleotides, the CDR3 is TGTGCCAGCAGCCCACACGGACAGGGGAACACTGAAGCTTTCTTT. Its translation is CASSPHGQGNTEAFF.